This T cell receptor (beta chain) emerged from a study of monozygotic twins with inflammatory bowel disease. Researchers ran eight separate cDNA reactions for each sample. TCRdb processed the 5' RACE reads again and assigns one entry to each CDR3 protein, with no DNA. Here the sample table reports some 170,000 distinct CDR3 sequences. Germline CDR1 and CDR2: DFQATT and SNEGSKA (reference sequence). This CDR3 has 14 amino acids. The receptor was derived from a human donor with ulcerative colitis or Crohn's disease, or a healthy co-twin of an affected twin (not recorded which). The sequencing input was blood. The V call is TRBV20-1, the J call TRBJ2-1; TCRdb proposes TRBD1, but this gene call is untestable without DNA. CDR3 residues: CSARPGPRYNEQFF.